The clone carrying this TCR beta chain has more than one count but fewer than ten. Its cognate antigen is unknown. The donors comprised healthy bone marrow donors. The CDR3 totals 14 residues. Germline-derived CDR1 and CDR2 are SEHNR and FQNEAQ (reference sequence). With 0 bases removed from V and 9 bases from J, the gap between germline ends came to 14 bases. PCR involved 60 Vbeta and 13 Jbeta primers. Measured with immunoSEQ multiplex PCR; TCRdb has only the in-frame clones, and not every one. The table lists 150,000 or so clones, approximately 85% of them singletons. The sample originates from a study of cytomegalovirus exposure and HLA in healthy donors. The study, taken as a whole, reports: Altogether, 164 TCR beta chains were recorded as cytomegalovirus-associated. Sequencing likely generated an artifact that appeared as a cluster of highly shared sequence variants.

The rearrangement joins TRBV7-9 to TRBJ1-1; no clear D gene. This clonotype was obtained from a man aged 18 to 30 in good health and CMV-seropositive. The sample consisted of PBMCs. The CDR3 nucleotides are TGTGCCAGCAGCTTAGCGGCTTCACCCCCGAAAGCTTTCTTT. Its protein product is CASSLAASPPKAFF.